This passage covers 21 T cell receptor beta chains from one sample sequenced in a study of CD8+CD57+ T cells in acquired aplastic anemia. Genomic DNA provided the template from which TCR beta VDJ and CDR3 profiles were obtained. TCRdb redid the calling of the reads with MiXCR, one entry per CDR3 protein. The sample carries about 220,000 distinct CDR3 sequences, 34% recorded once. Sequences were obtained from sorted CD4+, CD8+, or CD8+CD57+ T cells (not recorded which) from PBMCs. The receptors derive from a human donor in good health, serving as a control.

This clonotype was counted a few times. At one end, the junction sequence differs from germline, possibly due to a read error. The chain has TRBV7-6 and TRBJ1-4; 8 bases agree with TRBD1. CDR3 size: 14 residues. CDR1 is SGHVS and CDR2 is FNYEAQ in the germline V gene. This chain's CDR3 is CAGSRRGPNEKLFF. The CDR3 bases are TGTGCCGGCAGCCGCAGGGGGCCTAATGAAAAACTGTTTTTT.

The V gene is TRBV7-2, the J gene TRBJ2-1; TRBD2 matches at 7 bases. Unmatched junction bases numbered 8, after V lost 3 bases and J lost 0 bases. The CDR3 consists of 17 residues. Germline-derived CDR1 and CDR2 are SGHTA and FQGNSA. Written as DNA, the CDR3 is TGTGCCAGCAGCTTTGGCGGGGGTGCGAGCTCCTACAATGAGCAGTTCTTC. Encoded protein: CASSFGGGASSYNEQFF.

This clonotype was picked up many times. The chain combines TRBV24-1 with TRBJ2-1; D remains unclear. The CDR3 extends over 13 amino acids. The germline V gene has CDR1 KGHDR and CDR2 SFDVKD. The V end was cut by 1 base, the J end by 7 bases, with 7 bases between. CDR3 in amino acids: CATSDLFRNEQFF. The CDR3 DNA sequence: TGTGCCACCAGTGATTTATTCCGTAATGAGCAGTTCTTC.

V is TRBV5-1 and J is TRBJ2-3; TRBD2 matches 15 bases. Germline assignment: CDR1 SGHRS and CDR2 YFSETQ. The CDR3 loop spans 20 amino acids. Trimming removed 4 bases from V and 0 bases from J; junction bases left unmatched: 12. The CDR3 loop is CASSLNRGLAGGLSTDTQYF. CDR3 DNA sequence: TGCGCCAGCAGCCTCAACAGGGGACTAGCGGGGGGACTTAGCACAGATACGCAGTATTTT.

This clonotype showed up just a few times. The V call is TRBV4-1, the J call TRBJ1-1, with 9 bases that match TRBD1. The CDR3 sequence is 19 residues long. V was pared by 2 bases and J by 3 bases, with 16 bases of the junction left unmatched. From germline, CDR1 is MGHRA and CDR2 YSYEKL. CDR3 residues: CASSQPRLGTGIAYTEAFF. The CDR3 DNA sequence: TGCGCCAGCAGCCAACCTCGACTTGGGACAGGGATTGCGTACACTGAAGCTTTCTTT.

The CDR3 DNA reads as TGTGCCAGCAGCTCACCCTCAGCGGGGGGAGGAGAGACCCAGTACTTC. Protein sequence: CASSSPSAGGGETQYF. The V and J genes are TRBV7-7 and TRBJ2-5; 9 bases are a match to TRBD2. The CDR3 has 16 amino acids. Germline CDR1 and CDR2: SSHAT and FNYEAQ (reference sequence). Unmatched junction bases numbered 10, after V lost 4 bases and J lost 4 bases. The full variable domain, its missing parts supplied by reference TRBV7-7 and TRBJ2-5, is GAGVSQSPRYKVTKRGQDVTLRCDPISSHATLYWYQQALGQGPEFLTYFNYEAQPDKSGLPSDRFSAERPEGSISTLTIQRTEQRDSAMYRCASSSPSAGGGETQYFGPGTRLLVL.

V is TRBV10-3 and J is TRBJ1-1, with TRBD1 identical over 8 bases. The V and J ends lost 6 bases and 3 bases, in that order; junction bases with no gene match: 3. This CDR3 comprises 13 residues. Germline V gene lookup returns CDR1 ENHRY and CDR2 SYGVKD. The chain's CDR3 is CAISGQGDTEAFF. For the CDR3, the DNA is TGTGCCATCAGCGGACAGGGCGACACTGAAGCTTTCTTT.

Of note for this clonotype: Just one base apart from a much larger clone, this may be a read error. In this CDR3 the conserved last residue, phenylalanine or tryptophan, is missing, so a read error is likely. The J gene is TRBJ1-4, the V gene TRBV20-1, with unresolved D. The CDR3 spans 12 residues. Germline values: CDR1 DFQATT, CDR2 SNEGSKA (reference sequence). V was clipped by 3 bases and J by 5 bases, with 7 bases between them. The CDR3 sequence: CSASGRNEKLFL. For the CDR3, the DNA is TGCAGTGCTAGCGGACGGAATGAAAAACTGTTTCTT.

V usage is TRBV10-3 and J usage is TRBJ2-7, with 7 bases matching TRBD1. Losses at the gene ends were 0 bases for V and 2 bases for J; bases not matched to a gene: 4. Per germline, CDR1 ENHRY and CDR2 SYGVKD. The CDR3 consists of 15 residues. The CDR3 protein is CAISESRTGPYEQYF. DNA of the CDR3: TGTGCCATCAGTGAGTCGAGGACAGGTCCCTACGAGCAGTACTTC.

In this sample, this clonotype turned up many times. The chain links TRBV24-1 to TRBJ1-6; 10 bases align to TRBD1. Germline CDR1 KGHDR, CDR2 SFDVKD. This CDR3 spans 16 amino acids. With V trimmed by 3 bases and J by 7 bases, 5 bases remained unmatched. DNA for the CDR3: TGTGCCACCAGTGATCCCCGACAGGGGGCGAATTCACCCCTCCACTTT. It specifies CATSDPRQGANSPLHF.

This clonotype was counted a single time. The rearrangement joins TRBV15 to TRBJ2-7; the D is unclear. CDR3 length: 13 residues. Trimming pared 6 bases from V and 2 bases from J, leaving 11 bases between. Germline V gene data show CDR1 as LNHNV and CDR2 as YYDKDF (reference sequence). CDR3 nucleotides: TGTGCCACCAGTCCGTCCGGAGCCTACGAGCAGTACTTC. Translated, it gives CATSPSGAYEQYF.

Notes on this clonotype: At one of its ends the junction is not consistent with the germline gene, which may arise from a read error. The chain employs TRBV25-1 and TRBJ2-3; 12 bases align to TRBD2. From germline, CDR1 is MGHDK and CDR2 SYGVNS. The CDR3 runs 14 residues. CDR3 sequence (DNA): TGTGCCAGTAGTGCGCGACTAGCGGGAGAAACGCGGTATTTT. Translation gives CASSARLAGETRYF.

This chain connects TRBV15 to TRBJ1-5, with 7 bases matching TRBD1. Per the germline V gene, CDR1 is LNHNV and CDR2 is YYDKDF (reference sequence). The CDR3 totals 17 residues. With V trimmed by 6 bases and J by 0 bases, 11 bases remained unmatched. The CDR3 here is CATSNLGGGYSNQPQHF. CDR3 coding DNA: TGTGCCACCAGTAACCTGGGAGGGGGCTATAGCAATCAGCCCCAGCATTTT.

This clonotype was counted a few times. V usage is TRBV3-1 and J usage is TRBJ2-7; D is perhaps TRBD1 or TRBD2 (6 bases each). Germline V lookup: CDR1 LGHDT, CDR2 YNNKEL (reference sequence). V shed 1 base and J shed 4 bases, with 20 bases lying between them. The CDR3 runs to 17 residues. The CDR3 region is CASSQGGASGLLYEQYF. As DNA, the CDR3 is TGTGCCAGCAGCCAAGGGGGGGCCAGTGGGTTGTTGTACGAGCAGTACTTC.

V is TRBV10-3 and J is TRBJ1-1; D is possibly TRBD1 (5 bases). Germline CDR1 and CDR2: ENHRY and SYGVKD. The V gene lost 5 bases and the J gene lost 7 bases, with 14 bases spanning the gap. CDR3 length equals 13 residues. The DNA for the CDR3 is TGTGCCATCAGTCCCGGGACGGATAATGAAGCTTTCTTT. It yields the protein CAISPGTDNEAFF.

Many counts were recorded for this clonotype. As DNA, the CDR3 is TGTGCCATAAAGAGAGGTCCAGCGGGGCCAGATACGCAGTATTTT. Amino acid sequence: CAIKRGPAGPDTQYF. The rearrangement uses TRBV2 and TRBJ2-3; 7 bases match TRBD2. The trim removed 10 bases at V and 4 bases at J, leaving 14 bases unmatched. The CDR3 loop spans 15 amino acids. Germline loops: CDR1 SNHLY, CDR2 FYNNEI.

This clonotype was seen more than once but under ten times. The chain combines TRBV6-5 with TRBJ2-1; D possibly corresponds to TRBD2 (5 bases). This CDR3 comprises 14 residues. Germline lookup yields CDR1 MNHEY and CDR2 SVGAGI. Trimming removed 0 bases from V and 8 bases from J, with 11 bases in between. The CDR3 nucleotides read TGTGCCAGCAGTTACTCGATTAGCGCCGATGAGCAGTTCTTC. Its translation: CASSYSISADEQFF.

This clonotype appeared many times. This rearrangement joins TRBV15 to TRBJ1-5, with D uncertain. The V gene lost 5 bases and the J gene lost 2 bases, with 16 bases spanning the gap. The CDR3 totals 16 residues. Per the germline V gene, CDR1 is LNHNV and CDR2 is YYDKDF (reference sequence). CDR3 region: CATSQLHGFGNQPQHF. Here the CDR3 DNA reads TGTGCCACCAGCCAATTACACGGGTTTGGCAATCAGCCCCAGCATTTT.

This clonotype was seen just once. The V and J genes are TRBV25-1 and TRBJ1-1; TRBD1 is a possible D gene (6 bases). The ends were cut back, 5 bases at V and 5 bases at J, with 9 bases in the middle. The CDR3 covers 12 residues. Germline CDR1 MGHDK, CDR2 SYGVNS. CDR3 DNA: TGTGCCAGCAGTATAACAGGGACTGAAGCTTTCTTT. It codes for CASSITGTEAFF.

In its sample, this clonotype was seen once. The chain joins TRBV10-2 to TRBJ1-2; a weak D match, TRBD1 (6 bases). The V end was cut by 3 bases, the J end by 11 bases, with 10 bases between. CDR1 is WSHSY and CDR2 is SAAADI in the germline V gene. The length of the CDR3 is 11 residues. The CDR3 sequence is CASSDGQRYTF. DNA of the CDR3: TGCGCCAGCAGTGACGGACAGAGATACACCTTC.

This clonotype was counted many times. The chain has TRBV4-2 and TRBJ2-7, with D possibly TRBD1 on 6 matching bases. CDR1 is LGHNA and CDR2 is YNFKEQ in the germline V gene. This CDR3 is built from 16 residues. V was pared by 4 bases and J by 2 bases, with 18 bases between. CDR3 in DNA: TGTGCCAGCAGCCCCACCTCAGGGGCGCAGACCTACGAGCAGTACTTC. The encoded protein is CASSPTSGAQTYEQYF.